This T cell receptor (beta chain) was captured by sequencing in a study of blood T cell repertoires in COVID-19. Study information: Specimens from acute and convalescent COVID-19 originated in the United States, Italy and Spain.

Original data processing: Amplified reference gene primers provided the basis for estimating nucleated cell counts. TCRdb keeps only in-frame clones here, not all; method: immunoSEQ multiplex PCR. V and J calls and clone size are as listed in that table; D and trimming were resolved from the DNA. The sample holds 250,000 to 300,000 clones, about 87% seen once. Germline CDR1 and CDR2: MNHEY and SVGAGI. This CDR3 contains 15 residues. With 0 bases clipped from V and 5 bases from J, the junction kept 4 bases outside the gene matches. Enrollment of patients from Seattle took place during active infection, with longitudinal follow-up.

The sequence derives from a woman aged 55-75 years with COVID-19, enrolled during active disease. The sequenced material came from peripheral blood. The V and J genes are TRBV6-5 and TRBJ2-7, with TRBD1 identical over 10 bases. CDR3 region: CASSYSKGTGDEQYF. CDR3 nucleotide sequence: TGTGCCAGCAGTTACTCTAAGGGGACAGGGGACGAGCAGTACTTC.